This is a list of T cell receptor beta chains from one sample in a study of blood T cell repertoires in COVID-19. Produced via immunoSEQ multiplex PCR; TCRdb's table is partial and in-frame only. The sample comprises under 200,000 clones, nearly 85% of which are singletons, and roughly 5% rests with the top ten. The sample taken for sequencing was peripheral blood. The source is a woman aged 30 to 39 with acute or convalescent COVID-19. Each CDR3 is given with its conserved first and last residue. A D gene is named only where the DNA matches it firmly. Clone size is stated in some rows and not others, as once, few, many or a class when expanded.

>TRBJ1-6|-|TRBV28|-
CASSPAGGSNSPLHF
TGTGCCAGCAGTCCGGCGGGAGGGAGTAATTCACCCCTCCACTTT
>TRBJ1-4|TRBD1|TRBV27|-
CASSLIGQDYEKLFF
TGTGCCAGCAGTTTGATCGGACAGGATTATGAAAAACTGTTTTTT
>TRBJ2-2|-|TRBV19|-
CASSSQGLGGELFF
TGTGCCAGTAGCTCGCAGGGGTTGGGCGGGGAGCTGTTTTTT
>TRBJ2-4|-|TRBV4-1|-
CASSQGGLVFAKNIQYF
TGCGCCAGCAGCCAAGGGGGACTCGTTTTTGCCAAAAACATTCAGTACTTC
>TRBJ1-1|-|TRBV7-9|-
CASRAGGLRRAMNTEAFF
TGTGCCAGCAGAGCGGGGGGCCTACGAAGGGCGATGAACACTGAAGCTTTCTTT
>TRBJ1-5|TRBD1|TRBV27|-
CASSADRGTGTQPQHF
TGTGCCAGCAGCGCCGACAGGGGGACGGGGACTCAGCCCCAGCATTTT
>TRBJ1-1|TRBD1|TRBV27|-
CASSPPIGQGRYVGTEAFF
TGTGCCAGCAGTCCCCCCATCGGACAGGGGAGGTACGTTGGCACTGAAGCTTTCTTT
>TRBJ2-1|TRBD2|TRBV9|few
CASSVGLAGVVRQFF
TGTGCCAGCAGCGTAGGGCTAGCGGGAGTCGTGAGGCAGTTCTTC
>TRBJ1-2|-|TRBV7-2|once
CASSLMGIGYTF
TGTGCCAGCAGCTTAATGGGCATAGGCTACACCTTC
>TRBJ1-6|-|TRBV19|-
CASSLGLAAGNSPLHF
TGTGCCAGTAGTTTAGGACTCGCCGCGGGGAATTCACCCCTCCACTTT
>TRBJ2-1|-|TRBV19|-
CASSMSGLGTNEQFF
TGTGCCAGTAGTATGTCGGGTCTAGGCACGAATGAGCAGTTCTTC
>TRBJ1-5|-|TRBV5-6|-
CASSLASWGGSQPQHF
TGTGCCAGCAGCTTGGCATCGTGGGGGGGGTCTCAGCCCCAGCATTTT
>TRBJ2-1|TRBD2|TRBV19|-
CASSIGRLASVNEQFF
TGTGCCAGTAGTATAGGTCGACTAGCTAGTGTCAATGAGCAGTTCTTC
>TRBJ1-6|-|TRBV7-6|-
CASSPGTNIYNSPLHF
TGTGCCAGCAGCCCTGGGACAAATATCTATAATTCACCCCTCCACTTT
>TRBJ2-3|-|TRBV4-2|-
CASSQRVGAGDTQYF
TGTGCCAGCAGCCAGAGGGTGGGGGCCGGGGATACGCAGTATTTT
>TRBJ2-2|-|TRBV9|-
CASSVGGLTGELFF
TGTGCCAGCAGCGTAGGTGGACTGACCGGGGAGCTGTTTTTT
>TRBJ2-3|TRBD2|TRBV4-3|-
CASSQALAGTDTQYF
TGCGCCAGCAGCCAAGCCCTAGCGGGCACAGATACGCAGTATTTT
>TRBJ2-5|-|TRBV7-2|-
CASSRFQGGLGETQYF
TGTGCCAGCAGCCGGTTCCAGGGGGGCCTCGGAGAGACCCAGTACTTC
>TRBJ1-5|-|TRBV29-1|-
CSVGAGSNQPQHF
TGCAGCGTTGGGGCTGGGAGCAATCAGCCCCAGCATTTT
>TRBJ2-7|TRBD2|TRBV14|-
CASSEVAGGIYEQYF
TGTGCCAGCAGCGAGGTGGCGGGAGGAATCTACGAGCAGTACTTC
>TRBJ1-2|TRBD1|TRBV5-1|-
CASSPTGQGARRSGYTF
TGCGCCAGCAGCCCCACGGGACAGGGGGCGCGACGCTCTGGCTACACCTTC
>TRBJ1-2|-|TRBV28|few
CASSSPAVDGYTF
TGTGCCAGCAGTTCCCCTGCGGTGGATGGCTACACCTTC